These 26 T cell receptor beta chains share one sample of origin, sequenced in a study of T cells in pancreatic ductal adenocarcinoma. Selected pancreatic ductal adenocarcinoma patients had undergone surgery without neoadjuvant therapy. Some clones are missing from TCRdb's copy, which holds only in-frame ones; the method was immunoSEQ multiplex PCR. Of roughly 100,000 clones in the sample, about 95% are singletons; the top ten hold about 3%. The specimen sequenced was PBMCs. These receptor sequences come from a human donor with pancreatic ductal adenocarcinoma.

The chain uses TRBV15 and TRBJ2-3, with unresolved D. CDR3 size: 13 residues. The germline V gene encodes CDR1 LNHNV and CDR2 YYDKDF (reference sequence). Trimming stripped 1 base from V and 5 bases from J, with 7 bases between. CDR3 nucleotide sequence: TGTGCCACCAGCAGAGTATCGTTAGATACGCAGTATTTT. This gives the protein CATSRVSLDTQYF.

The chain couples TRBV7-2 to TRBJ2-7; tentatively, D is TRBD2 (5 bases). Germline V gene data show CDR1 as SGHTA and CDR2 as FQGNSA. The V and J ends lost 4 bases and 5 bases respectively, with 15 bases between them. The CDR3 totals 14 residues. For the CDR3, the DNA is TGTGCCAGCAGCTCCGCCGGGCTAGCCCACGAGCAGTACTTC. Amino acid sequence: CASSSAGLAHEQYF.

The chain has TRBV5-6 and TRBJ2-6, with D perhaps matching TRBD1 (6 bases). V lost 3 bases and J 0 bases, leaving 13 bases between the germline ends. Germline CDR1 is SGHDT and CDR2 is YYEEEE. CDR3 size: 17 residues. CDR3 protein: CASSWDIPGSGANVLTF. The CDR3, as DNA: TGTGCCAGCAGCTGGGACATACCGGGCTCTGGGGCCAACGTCCTGACTTTC.

The J gene is TRBJ1-5, the V gene TRBV9, with 7 bases lining up with TRBD1. The CDR3 is 16 amino acids. V gave up 10 bases and J gave up 9 bases; unmatched junction bases: 22. CDR1 is SGDLS, CDR2 YYNGEE, per germline. Here the CDR3 reads CAGKTSRDSRPGPQHF. The DNA for the CDR3 is TGTGCCGGAAAAACCTCCCGGGACAGTCGACCGGGGCCCCAGCATTTT.

The J gene is TRBJ2-2, the V gene TRBV7-3, with 10 bases aligning to TRBD2. The CDR3 runs 16 residues. Per germline, CDR1 SGHTA and CDR2 FQGTGA. V was pared by 4 bases and J by 6 bases, with 8 bases of the junction left unmatched. The CDR3 loop is CASSSQASGSAGELFF. The CDR3 DNA sequence: TGTGCCAGCAGCTCCCAGGCTAGCGGGAGTGCCGGGGAGCTGTTTTTT.

The chain joins TRBV5-6 to TRBJ2-7, with 9 bases fitting TRBD1. The CDR3 loop spans 17 amino acids. Germline V gene data show CDR1 as SGHDT and CDR2 as YYEEEE. The V gene end was trimmed by 4 bases and the J gene end by 4 bases; junction bases not matched to a gene: 15. The CDR3 nucleotides read TGTGCCAGCAGCAACGACCGGGACAGGGCCCTATCGTACGAGCAGTACTTC. Translated, it gives CASSNDRDRALSYEQYF.

CDR3 loop: CASSPKDSYGYTF. CDR3 in DNA: TGTGCCAGCAGCCCAAAGGACAGCTATGGCTACACCTTC. This rearrangement joins TRBV7-2 to TRBJ1-2, with D possibly TRBD1 on 6 matching bases. The CDR3 extends over 13 amino acids. Trimming pared 5 bases from V and 4 bases from J, leaving 11 bases between. CDR1 is SGHTA, CDR2 FQGNSA, per germline.

The V call is TRBV15, the J call TRBJ1-5; 11 bases agree with TRBD1. V was clipped by 4 bases and J by 0 bases; unmatched bases: 8. The CDR3 sequence is 18 residues long. CDR1 and CDR2 (germline): LNHNV, YYDKDF (reference sequence). The CDR3 is CATSTGQGVPYSNQPQHF. DNA of the CDR3: TGTGCCACCAGCACGGGACAGGGGGTACCATATAGCAATCAGCCCCAGCATTTT.

The chain carries TRBV5-8 and TRBJ2-1, with 13 nucleotides matching TRBD2. CDR3 size: 18 residues. Trimming removed 4 bases from V and 0 bases from J; junction bases left unmatched: 7. Germline lookup yields CDR1 SGHTS and CDR2 YDEGEE. This CDR3 is CASSKGLAGPASYNEQFF. CDR3 in DNA: TGTGCCAGCAGCAAGGGACTAGCGGGACCAGCCTCCTACAATGAGCAGTTCTTC. Based on the CDR3 plus reference TRBV5-8 and TRBJ2-1, the full variable domain is EAGVTQSPTHLIKTRGQQATLRCSPISGHTSVYWYQQALGLGLQFLLWYDEGEERNRGNFPPRFSGRQFPNYSSELNVNALELEDSALYLCASSKGLAGPASYNEQFFGPGTRLTVL.

The gene calls are TRBV19 and TRBJ2-4; the match to TRBD2 covers 7 bases. The V gene end was trimmed by 7 bases and the J gene end by 8 bases; junction bases not matched to a gene: 8. The V gene's germline CDR1 is LNHDA and CDR2 SQIVND (reference sequence). The CDR3 sequence is 13 residues long. Here the CDR3 reads CASTAGDQDIQYF. The CDR3 DNA follows: TGTGCCAGTACTGCGGGAGATCAGGACATTCAGTACTTC.

This clone was detected once. The chain couples TRBV7-3 to TRBJ2-3; D gene unclear. The CDR3 loop spans 13 amino acids. Germline-derived CDR1 and CDR2 are SGHTA and FQGTGA. V was pared by 4 bases and J by 2 bases, with 7 bases between. The CDR3 spells CASSSSPTDTQYF. The CDR3 nucleotides are TGTGCCAGCAGCTCCTCCCCCACAGATACGCAGTATTTT.

The chain carries TRBV6-1 and TRBJ2-7, with D tentatively TRBD1 (7 bases). Trimming left V 3 bases short and J 3 bases short, with 15 bases between. CDR1 is MNHNS, CDR2 SASEGT, per germline. The CDR3 loop spans 15 amino acids. DNA of the CDR3: TGTGCCAGCAGTGATGGGGGGACAGAATACTACGAGCAGTACTTC. Protein product: CASSDGGTEYYEQYF.

V and J are TRBV20-1 and TRBJ2-7; tentative D call: TRBD2 (6 bases). The CDR3 spans 11 residues. V was shortened by 7 bases and J by 3 bases, with 10 bases between the two germline ends. The germline gives CDR1 DFQATT, CDR2 SNEGSKA (reference sequence). CDR3 sequence (DNA): TGCAGTGAGGGGAGGATCTACGAGCAGTACTTC. Translation gives CSEGRIYEQYF.

This clone was seen only once. The chain joins TRBV6-5 to TRBJ1-3; perhaps TRBD1 as D (6 bases). CDR1 MNHEY and CDR2 SVGAGI come from the germline V gene. CDR3 length: 14 amino acids. V lost 6 bases, J lost 3 bases, and 12 bases lay in between. The CDR3 sequence: CASRLTGIGNTIYF. DNA of the CDR3: TGTGCCAGCAGACTTACAGGGATTGGAAACACCATATATTTT.

The chain is built from TRBV4-1 and TRBJ2-3, with D unresolved. The CDR3 covers 13 residues. CDR1 and CDR2 from the germline V gene are MGHRA and YSYEKL. Trimming removed 3 bases from V and 3 bases from J, with 7 bases in between. Here the CDR3 reads CASSHEHTDTQYF. CDR3 in DNA: TGCGCCAGCAGCCACGAGCATACAGATACGCAGTATTTT.

The chain links TRBV4-1 to TRBJ2-7; 10 bases line up with TRBD2. Trimming took 1 base from V and 7 from J; bases not matched to a gene: 10. Germline assignment: CDR1 MGHRA and CDR2 YSYEKL. The CDR3 loop spans 16 amino acids. The DNA of the CDR3 is TGCGCCAGCAGCCAAGGGAGGGCTAGCGGGAGACGGGAGCAGTACTTC. Protein product: CASSQGRASGRREQYF.

The gene calls are TRBV16 and TRBJ2-1, with D possibly being TRBD2 (6 bases). Trimming took 4 bases from V and 12 from J, leaving 16 bases between them. This CDR3 comprises 13 residues. CDR1 and CDR2 from the germline V gene are KGHSY and FQNENV. The CDR3 DNA sequence: TGTGCCAGCAGCCGCGGACTAAGTAAGCCGCAGTTCTTC. Protein: CASSRGLSKPQFF.

This rearrangement joins TRBV18 to TRBJ1-1; tentatively, D is TRBD1 (5 bases). The CDR3 loop spans 12 amino acids. From germline, CDR1 is KGHSH and CDR2 LQKENI. Trimming cost V 4 bases and J 6 bases, with 9 bases left between them. The CDR3 reads CASSRGDPEAFF. The CDR3, as DNA: TGTGCCAGCTCACGGGGGGACCCTGAAGCTTTCTTT.

In its sample, this clone was seen once. This chain links TRBV12-2 with TRBJ2-7; the table names TRBD2, a call not compared with the DNA. TRBV12-2 corresponds to a pseudogene. CDR3 length equals 16 residues. CDR3 nucleotide sequence: TGTGCAAGTCGCTTAGCGTTCCGGGACTGGGCCTACGAGCAGTACTTC. Protein sequence: CASRLAFRDWAYEQYF.

This clone was recorded only once. The chain links TRBV18 to TRBJ2-1; 10 bases map to TRBD2. Germline V gene sequence: CDR1 KGHSH, CDR2 LQKENI. V lost 4 bases and J lost 6; bases outside the gene matches: 3. The CDR3 consists of 14 residues. The CDR3 loop is CASSRTSGVNEQFF. DNA of the CDR3: TGTGCCAGCTCACGTACTAGCGGGGTCAATGAGCAGTTCTTC. The whole variable domain, remainder taken from reference TRBV18 and TRBJ2-1, is NAGVMQNPRHLVRRRGQEARLRCSPMKGHSHVYWYRQLPEEGLKFMVYLQKENIIDESGMPKERFSAEFPKEGPSILRIQQVVRGDSAAYFCASSRTSGVNEQFFGPGTRLTVL.

The V call is TRBV6-4, the J call TRBJ2-2; perhaps TRBD1 as D (5 bases). The germline V and J ends were trimmed by 3 bases and 2 bases, with 13 bases remaining between them. CDR1 and CDR2 from the germline V gene are MRHNA and SNTAGT. The CDR3 runs to 16 residues. As DNA, the CDR3 is TGTGCCAGCAGTGATCAGGGTTTCCCTAACACCGGGGAGCTGTTTTTT. Protein sequence: CASSDQGFPNTGELFF.

The genes are TRBV19 and TRBJ2-5; 7 bases fit TRBD2. CDR3 length: 17 residues. Germline V CDR1 and CDR2: LNHDA, SQIVND (reference sequence). V lost 7 bases, J lost 7 bases, and 21 bases stayed unmatched. Here the CDR3 DNA reads TGTGCCAGTAAAGGCGATGGGACTACAATTTTTTCGGGGACCCAGTACTTC. Protein sequence: CASKGDGTTIFSGTQYF.

This chain connects TRBV4-1 to TRBJ2-3; no reliable D call. Germline V gene sequence: CDR1 MGHRA, CDR2 YSYEKL. Trimming stripped 0 bases from V and 0 bases from J, with 7 bases between. The CDR3 length is 15 residues. The CDR3 reads CASSQDRFSTDTQYF. DNA for the CDR3: TGCGCCAGCAGCCAAGACAGATTTAGCACAGATACGCAGTATTTT.

V usage is TRBV4-3 and J usage is TRBJ2-1; TRBD1 agrees at 8 bases. J was trimmed by 5 bases and V by 4 bases; bases with no gene match: 4. The CDR3 consists of 14 residues. Germline V lookup: CDR1 LGHNA, CDR2 YSLEER. The CDR3 loop reads CASSRDRGNNEQFF. CDR3 bases: TGCGCCAGCAGCCGAGACAGGGGCAACAATGAGCAGTTCTTC.

This rearrangement joins TRBV27 to TRBJ2-7; 9 nucleotides line up with TRBD1. Losses at the gene ends were 4 bases for V and 5 bases for J; bases not matched to a gene: 9. The germline CDR1 and CDR2 sequences are MNHEY and SMNVEV (reference sequence). The CDR3 contains 15 residues. The DNA of the CDR3 is TGTGCCAGCAGTTCCCTGACAGGGGGAAGGGACGAGCAGTACTTC. The encoded protein is CASSSLTGGRDEQYF.

The sample holds one count of this clone. One junction end disagrees with the germline gene, perhaps due to a read error. The V call is TRBV2, the J call TRBJ2-7; 8 nucleotides line up with TRBD1. This CDR3 has 12 amino acids. In germline, CDR1 is SNHLY, CDR2 FYNNEI. The CDR3 spells CASREGTGGGYF. CDR3 nucleotides: TGTGCCAGCAGGGAAGGGACAGGTGGGGGGTACTTC.